This T cell receptor beta chain was sequenced for a study of shared clonotypes between healthy human individuals. Study-level points and caveats: A generally larger estimated richness was seen in naive subsets than in memory subsets. The study sampled only blood, and tissue repertoires likely differ.

Looked up from germline, CDR1 is KGHSH and CDR2 is LQKENI. This CDR3 has 16 residues. Trimming cost V 4 bases and J 3 bases, with 19 bases left between them. Profiling relied on immunoSEQ multiplex PCR, and the TCRdb table lists in-frame clones only, not all of them. The data contain roughly 1,500,000 clones, 97% to 99% of them singletons. To note about this clone: Antigen: not known.

The chain is built from TRBV18 and TRBJ2-7; D gene ambiguous. The sequence was obtained from a man under 40 in good health. Sequenced sample: naive CD4+ T cells sorted from blood. The subset here: CD45RA+ positively selected. The CDR3 loop is CASSLLWAVGFYEQYF. In nucleotides, the CDR3 is TGTGCCAGCTCACTTCTTTGGGCGGTCGGATTCTACGAGCAGTACTTC.